Shown below are 12 T cell receptor beta chains from a single sample sequenced in a study of control samples from healthy donors and cancer patients. Sequenced by immunoSEQ multiplex PCR; TCRdb stores in-frame clones only, minus some. Of about 250,000 clones in the sample, around 80% were seen once. The sample taken for sequencing was PBMCs. All receptors come from a woman aged 60-75 years with lung cancer.

With respect to this clone: Its ends do not fully match the called genes, so a read error is possible. This chain connects TRBV6-1 to TRBJ2-7; possibly TRBD1 for D (5 bases). CDR3 length: 13 residues. Per the germline V gene, CDR1 is MNHNS and CDR2 is SASEGT. Here the CDR3 reads CASSEGARNEQYF. The CDR3, as DNA: TGTGCCAGCAGCGAAGGGGCCAGGAACGAGCAGTACTTC.

The J gene is TRBJ2-3, the V gene TRBV4-1; D is tentatively TRBD1 or TRBD2 (5 bases each). The germline V gene has CDR1 MGHRA and CDR2 YSYEKL. Trimming took 0 bases from V and 0 from J, leaving 10 bases between them. This CDR3 contains 16 residues. CDR3 region: CASSQDWGISTDTQYF. CDR3 nucleotides: TGCGCCAGCAGCCAAGATTGGGGGATTAGCACAGATACGCAGTATTTT.

To note about this clone: Other DNA sequences within the sample encode an identical CDR3. The CDR3 loop reads CASSLVGYGYTF. The CDR3 DNA follows: TGTGCCAGCAGTTTAGTGGGGTATGGCTACACCTTC. The chain is built from TRBV12-3 or TRBV12-4 and TRBJ1-2; D is ambiguous. The CDR3 is made up of 12 amino acids. V was clipped by 1 base and J by 5 bases, with 5 bases between them.

The V and J genes are TRBV5-6 and TRBJ1-2, with D possibly being TRBD1 (6 bases). V lost 4 bases and J 4 bases, leaving 11 bases between the germline ends. CDR3 length equals 13 residues. CDR1 and CDR2 from the germline V gene are SGHDT and YYEEEE. The CDR3, as DNA: TGTGCCAGCAGCGGGGGCGCGGGCTATGGCTACACCTTC. Residues: CASSGGAGYGYTF.

The chain couples TRBV28 to TRBJ2-7, with D tentatively TRBD1 (5 bases). Germline assignment: CDR1 MDHEN and CDR2 SYDVKM. V was clipped by 6 bases and J by 9 bases, with 12 bases between them. The CDR3 has 11 amino acids. CDR3: CASREKGLQYF. The CDR3 coding sequence is TGTGCCAGCAGGGAGAAGGGGTTGCAGTACTTC. Looking up the rest from reference TRBV28 and TRBJ2-7 gives the full variable domain: DVKVTQSSRYLVKRTGEKVFLECVQDMDHENMFWYRQDPGLGLRLIYFSYDVKMKEKGDIPEGYSVSREKKERFSLILESASTNQTSMYLCASREKGLQYFGPGTRLTVT.

Only one count was recorded for this clone. CDR3 sequence: CASGSATGSYNEQFF. DNA for the CDR3: TGTGCCAGCGGGAGTGCAACGGGATCCTACAATGAGCAGTTCTTC. The gene calls are TRBV9 and TRBJ2-1; tentatively, D is TRBD2 (5 bases). The CDR3 length is 15 residues. In germline, CDR1 is SGDLS, CDR2 YYNGEE. V was pared by 7 bases and J by 1 base, with 15 bases between.

The J gene is TRBJ1-5, the V gene TRBV7-2, with D unclear. Trimming took off 5 bases at V and 0 bases at J, with 11 bases between the two ends. CDR1 and CDR2 (germline): SGHTA, FQGNSA. The CDR3 loop spans 15 amino acids. CDR3 nucleotides: TGTGCCAGCAGCAACGACGGCCTTAGCAATCAGCCCCAGCATTTT. It specifies CASSNDGLSNQPQHF.

With regard to this clone: It is unclear where the CDR3 begins or ends on the DNA, so no DNA is shown, and the CDR3 is as TCRdb lists it. The rearrangement uses TRBV1 and TRBJ2-5; the table's D call of TRBD2 was not tested on the DNA. TRBV1 is annotated as a pseudogene. The CDR3 is 16 residues long, counting both termini. The CDR3: CTSSLVGSGSRETQYF.

This rearrangement joins TRBV3-1 (or the pseudogene TRBV3-2) to TRBJ2-3; the match to TRBD2 covers 7 bases. The J segment lost 0 bases and the V segment lost 4 bases, leaving 7 bases of the junction unmatched. CDR1 and CDR2 (germline): LGHDT, YNNKEL (reference sequence). The CDR3 has 16 residues. The CDR3 protein is CASSPPSGTSTDTQYF. The CDR3 DNA sequence: TGTGCCAGCAGCCCACCCAGCGGGACCAGCACAGATACGCAGTATTTT.

For this clone: This specimen includes other DNA sequences encoding the same CDR3. This rearrangement joins TRBV28 to TRBJ2-5; D call uncertain. The germline CDR1 and CDR2 sequences are MDHEN and SYDVKM. The CDR3 consists of 10 residues. Trimming left V 6 bases short and J 5 bases short, with 4 bases between. CDR3 in amino acids: CASSQETQYF. The CDR3 DNA sequence: TGTGCCAGCAGCCAGGAGACCCAGTACTTC.

Worth noting for this clone: Distinct nucleotide sequences in the sample also encode this CDR3. This chain joins TRBV9 and TRBJ2-7; possible D gene TRBD2, 6 bases. This CDR3 contains 14 residues. Trimming removed 2 bases at V and 1 base at J, with 10 bases between. Germline V gene sequence: CDR1 SGDLS, CDR2 YYNGEE. This chain's CDR3 is CASSVGGESYEQYF. CDR3 in DNA: TGTGCCAGCAGCGTCGGAGGGGAGTCCTACGAGCAGTACTTC.

The chain has TRBV28 and TRBJ2-6; maybe TRBD2 (6 bases). The length of the CDR3 is 18 residues. Per the germline V gene, CDR1 is MDHEN and CDR2 is SYDVKM. The ends were cut back, 1 base at V and 1 base at J, with 14 bases in the middle. CDR3 sequence reads: CASSLSAGRPSGANVLTF. The CDR3 DNA follows: TGTGCCAGCAGTTTATCGGCGGGGAGACCGTCTGGGGCCAACGTCCTGACTTTC.